The 27 T cell receptor beta chains given below trace back to one sample, sequenced in a study of cytomegalovirus exposure and HLA in healthy donors (dated by TCRdb to 2015 to 2018). The protocol used for the library was the immunoSEQ multiplex PCR assay. For the multiplex PCR, a mixture combining 60 forward primers for TCR Vbeta segments and 13 reverse primers for TCR Jbeta segments was used. In TCRdb, the immuneACCESS table is reduced to in-frame sequences with V and J assigned. These tables do not hold every clone; where another copy was compared, an unresolved V gene accounts for under half, and the others remain unexplained. The sample profile shows fewer than 250,000 clones; around 78% of them were found once. The top ten clones comprise 14% of the sample. The sequenced sample was PBMCs. Receptors originate from a woman aged 25-40 years in good health and CMV-seropositive.

The chain combines TRBV4-1 with TRBJ1-6; 9 bases are a match to TRBD1. The CDR3 sequence is 17 residues long. The junction had 9 bases not matched to a gene; V was cut back by 4 bases and J by 5 bases. Germline values: CDR1 MGHRA, CDR2 YSYEKL. DNA of the CDR3: TGCGCCAGCAGCCTTAGCCCTGGGACAGGGAATAATTCACCCCTCCACTTT. This translates into CASSLSPGTGNNSPLHF.

The chain employs TRBV5-1 and TRBJ2-7; D unresolved. Germline values: CDR1 SGHRS, CDR2 YFSETQ. The V and J ends lost 4 bases and 7 bases respectively, with 15 bases between them. This CDR3 region has 13 residues. The CDR3 protein is CASSEAVGWEQYF. The CDR3 bases are TGCGCCAGCAGCGAGGCCGTAGGATGGGAGCAGTACTTC.

The chain employs TRBV18 and TRBJ2-2; D perhaps matches TRBD2 (6 bases). V was cut by 5 bases and J by 1 base, with 17 bases left in between. Germline V gene data show CDR1 as KGHSH and CDR2 as LQKENI. The CDR3 length is 17 residues. Here the CDR3 reads CASSGLRISGNTGELFF. The CDR3 bases are TGTGCCAGCTCAGGCTTACGGATTAGCGGGAACACCGGGGAGCTGTTTTTT.

This chain links TRBV6-4 with TRBJ2-1; 10 bases align to TRBD2. In germline, CDR1 is MRHNA, CDR2 SNTAGT. The CDR3 runs 15 residues. J was trimmed by 5 bases and V by 2 bases; bases with no gene match: 3. The CDR3 DNA reads as TGTGCCAGCAGTGACAGCGGGGGGGCCCACAATGAGCAGTTCTTC. Amino acid sequence: CASSDSGGAHNEQFF.

The chain recombines TRBV29-1 with TRBJ2-3, with 7 positions matching TRBD1. V lost 4 bases to trimming and J lost 7 bases; unmatched junction nucleotides: 5. This CDR3 contains 12 residues. Per the germline V gene, CDR1 is SQVTM and CDR2 is ANQGSEA. CDR3 coding DNA: TGCAGCGTTGTGGGCAGGGGGAATACGCAGTATTTT. Amino acids: CSVVGRGNTQYF.

The CDR3 loop reads CASLEGRPGGWGYTF. CDR3 coding DNA: TGTGCCAGCTTAGAGGGCAGACCGGGCGGATGGGGCTACACCTTC. The chain carries TRBV19 and TRBJ1-2, with unresolved D. Germline V CDR1 and CDR2: LNHDA, SQIVND (reference sequence). The V gene lost 9 bases and the J gene lost 8 bases, with 25 bases spanning the gap. The CDR3 has 15 residues.

The chain has TRBV6-4 and TRBJ2-3; a weak D match, TRBD2 (6 bases). This CDR3 has 13 residues. Per germline, CDR1 MRHNA and CDR2 SNTAGT. V was clipped by 5 bases and J by 3 bases, with 9 bases between them. The CDR3 sequence: CASSLSGTDTQYF. The CDR3, as DNA: TGTGCCAGCAGTCTAAGCGGGACAGATACGCAGTATTTT.

CDR3 nucleotides: TGCGCCAGCAGCCAACACTGGGACTTTCAAGAGACCCAGTACTTC. Translated, it gives CASSQHWDFQETQYF. The rearrangement joins TRBV4-1 to TRBJ2-5; maybe TRBD2 (6 bases). The CDR3 is 15 amino acids. V gave up 2 bases and J gave up 2 bases, with 12 bases separating them. Looked up from germline, CDR1 is MGHRA and CDR2 is YSYEKL.

The chain couples TRBV7-9 to TRBJ2-5, with TRBD2 matching over 11 bases. The CDR3 is 17 residues long. Trimming at V came to 0 bases and at J to 5 bases, leaving 8 bases not matched to a gene. From germline, CDR1 is SEHNR and CDR2 FQNEAQ (reference sequence). CDR3 region: CASSLASGGAGQETQYF. Written as DNA, the CDR3 is TGTGCCAGCAGCTTAGCTAGCGGGGGGGCCGGGCAGGAGACCCAGTACTTC.

The rearrangement links TRBV6-1 to TRBJ1-2, with D perhaps matching TRBD1 (6 bases). There are 14 residues in the CDR3. Trimming took 0 bases from V and 3 from J, leaving 8 bases between them. Germline V lookup: CDR1 MNHNS, CDR2 SASEGT. The CDR3 is CASSEAHRDYGYTF. As DNA, the CDR3 is TGTGCCAGCAGTGAAGCACACAGGGACTATGGCTACACCTTC.

The gene calls are TRBV4-2 and TRBJ2-2; 9 nucleotides align to TRBD2. Germline trimming cut 4 bases from V and 1 base from J; bases unmatched to any gene: 7. This CDR3 spans 17 amino acids. Germline V gene lookup returns CDR1 LGHNA and CDR2 YNFKEQ. The CDR3 spells CASSPGREGRNTGELFF. DNA for the CDR3: TGTGCCAGCAGCCCGGGGCGGGAGGGCCGGAACACCGGGGAGCTGTTTTTT.

This clone was observed a handful of times. This chain's CDR3 is CASSLGRSSYNEQFF. CDR3 in DNA: TGTGCCAGCAGCTTAGGCAGAAGCTCCTACAATGAGCAGTTCTTC. The rearrangement uses TRBV11-1 and TRBJ2-1; no clear D gene. V was clipped by 1 base and J by 0 bases, with 7 bases between them. Germline V gene data show CDR1 as SGHAT and CDR2 as FQDESV (reference sequence). CDR3 size: 15 residues.

The rearrangement uses TRBV5-1 and TRBJ2-5, with D unresolved. Trimming took 0 bases from V and 0 from J, leaving 3 bases between them. Germline V gives CDR1 SGHRS, CDR2 YFSETQ. This CDR3 is built from 13 residues. The CDR3 bases are TGCGCCAGCAGCTTGGACTACCAAGAGACCCAGTACTTC. Translation: CASSLDYQETQYF.

This clone came up a few times. The chain couples TRBV7-9 to TRBJ2-7; 8 nucleotides agree with TRBD2. This CDR3 is built from 18 residues. Germline-derived CDR1 and CDR2 are SEHNR and FQNEAQ (reference sequence). V lost 2 bases to trimming and J lost 0 bases; unmatched junction nucleotides: 12. This chain's CDR3 is CASSLLRGASRSSYEQYF. CDR3 DNA: TGTGCCAGCAGCTTATTGCGGGGGGCTTCCAGGAGCTCCTACGAGCAGTACTTC. The whole variable domain, filled in from reference TRBV7-9 and TRBJ2-7, reads DTGVSQNPRHKITKRGQNVTFRCDPISEHNRLYWYRQTLGQGPEFLTYFQNEAQLEKSRLLSDRFSAERPKGSFSTLEIQRTEQGDSAMYLCASSLLRGASRSSYEQYFGPGTRLTVT.

Many counts were recorded for this clone. The J gene is TRBJ2-7, the V gene TRBV5-1; the match to TRBD2 covers 7 bases. This CDR3 comprises 12 residues. Germline CDR1 and CDR2: SGHRS and YFSETQ. V was clipped by 5 bases and J by 5 bases; unmatched bases: 4. Written as DNA, the CDR3 is TGCGCCAGCAGACTGGGGGGGAACGAGCAGTACTTC. This codes for CASRLGGNEQYF.

This chain joins TRBV6-1 and TRBJ1-1; the D is unclear. The CDR3 covers 11 residues. Trimming took 8 bases from V and 5 from J, leaving 9 bases between them. The germline V gene encodes CDR1 MNHNS and CDR2 SASEGT. CDR3 sequence (DNA): TGTGCCAGCTCCCCGGTTACTGAAGCTTTCTTT. The encoded protein is CASSPVTEAFF.

The J gene is TRBJ1-1, the V gene TRBV2; D might be TRBD1 (6 bases). This CDR3 comprises 14 residues. The V end lost 0 bases, the J end lost 6 bases, and 11 bases lay between the germline ends. From germline, CDR1 is SNHLY and CDR2 FYNNEI. The CDR3 DNA follows: TGTGCCAGCAGTGAAGCTAGGGGGACACCTGAAGCTTTCTTT. Its protein is CASSEARGTPEAFF.

The chain combines TRBV29-1 with TRBJ1-2; TRBD1 might be the D (6 bases). V gave up 3 bases and J gave up 8 bases, with 13 bases separating them. Germline V gene lookup returns CDR1 SQVTM and CDR2 ANQGSEA. CDR3 length: 12 amino acids. The CDR3 DNA follows: TGCAGCGTTGACTACGGGACAATCGGCTACACCTTC. It yields the protein CSVDYGTIGYTF. The full variable domain, with the rest looked up from reference TRBV29-1 and TRBJ1-2, is SAVISQKPSRDICQRGTSLTIQCQVDSQVTMMFWYRQQPGQSLTLIATANQGSEATYESGFVIDKFPISRPNLTFSTLTVSNMSPEDSSIYLCSVDYGTIGYTFGSGTRLTVV.

The chain couples TRBV29-1 to TRBJ2-2; D gene ambiguous. Trimming removed 5 bases from V and 0 bases from J, with 7 bases in between. The germline CDR1 and CDR2 sequences are SQVTM and ANQGSEA. The CDR3 loop spans 13 amino acids. The CDR3 DNA reads as TGCAGCGTTACCCCAGCGAACACCGGGGAGCTGTTTTTT. Translating it yields CSVTPANTGELFF.

This chain connects TRBV7-9 to TRBJ1-6, with D possibly being TRBD1 (5 bases). V dropped 6 bases and J dropped 7 bases, with 16 bases sitting between them. The CDR3 runs to 15 residues. CDR1 is SEHNR and CDR2 is FQNEAQ in the germline V gene (reference sequence). CDR3 in amino acids: CASSPGAGENSPLHF. Here the CDR3 DNA reads TGTGCCAGCAGTCCCGGGGCGGGGGAGAATTCACCCCTCCACTTT. Using reference TRBV7-9 and TRBJ1-6 for the parts outside the CDR3, the full variable domain is DTGVSQNPRHKITKRGQNVTFRCDPISEHNRLYWYRQTLGQGPEFLTYFQNEAQLEKSRLLSDRFSAERPKGSFSTLEIQRTEQGDSAMYLCASSPGAGENSPLHFGNGTRLTVT.

The CDR3 DNA reads TGTGCCAGCAGCCCGCAGTCCGGGACTAAATATGAGCAGTTCTTC. Protein: CASSPQSGTKYEQFF. This sequence joins TRBV11-3 and TRBJ2-1, with 7 positions matching TRBD2. CDR3 length equals 15 residues. Germline CDR1 reads SGHNT; CDR2 reads YENEEA. V dropped 5 bases and J dropped 8; count of bases not matched to a gene: 12.

The chain recombines TRBV5-1 with TRBJ2-7; TRBD2 aligns across 8 bases. V lost 3 bases and J lost 6; bases outside the gene matches: 8. Per the germline V gene, CDR1 is SGHRS and CDR2 is YFSETQ. The CDR3 has 14 amino acids. The CDR3 DNA sequence: TGCGCCAGCAGCTCGGGACTAGAAACCGGCGAGCAGTACTTC. This encodes CASSSGLETGEQYF.

This clone was counted only a few times. The V gene is TRBV7-6, the J gene TRBJ2-7; D may be TRBD1 (5 bases). The CDR3 totals 14 residues. Germline V gene lookup returns CDR1 SGHVS and CDR2 FNYEAQ. Trimming cost V 4 bases and J 6 bases, with 16 bases left between them. CDR3 region: CASSWGNMEFEQYF. The DNA of the CDR3 is TGTGCCAGCAGCTGGGGCAATATGGAGTTCGAGCAGTACTTC.

CDR3 in DNA: TGTGCCAGCAGTTTATACCCAGGTCTGGATACAACGAACACCGGGGAGCTGTTTTTT. It is translated as CASSLYPGLDTTNTGELFF. The genes are TRBV27 and TRBJ2-2; no reliable D call. V lost 1 base to trimming and J lost 0 bases, with 18 bases between them. Germline V lookup: CDR1 MNHEY, CDR2 SMNVEV (reference sequence). This CDR3 spans 19 amino acids.

As concerns this clone: At one boundary the junction diverges from the germline segment, which might be a read error. The V call is TRBV11-2, the J call TRBJ2-2; D perhaps matches TRBD1 (7 bases). Germline values: CDR1 SGHAT, CDR2 FQNNGV. CDR3 length: 16 amino acids. The CDR3 DNA follows: TGTGCCAGCAGATTAGGAGGGGGCGCGAACACCGGGGAGCTGTTTTTT. This translates into CASRLGGGANTGELFF. Full variable domain (remainder filled in from reference TRBV11-2 and TRBJ2-2): EAGVAQSPRYKIIEKRQSVAFWCNPISGHATLYWYQQILGQGPKLLIQFQNNGVVDDSQLPKDRFSAERLKGVDSTLKIQPAKLEDSAVYLCASRLGGGANTGELFFGEGSRLTVL.

The chain employs TRBV23-1 and TRBJ2-7, with 9 bases fitting TRBD2. TRBV23-1 is sorted into the ORF group, with uncertain function. The trim removed 4 bases at V and 5 bases at J, leaving 15 bases unmatched. This CDR3 is built from 17 residues. The DNA of the CDR3 is TGCGCCAGCAGTCTCCGGCGGTTAGCGGGAGAGGGGCACGAGCAGTACTTC. Protein sequence: CASSLRRLAGEGHEQYF.

The chain is built from TRBV7-9 and TRBJ2-3, with TRBD2 matching 7 bases. Germline V gene lookup returns CDR1 SEHNR and CDR2 FQNEAQ (reference sequence). Unmatched junction bases numbered 10, after V lost 4 bases and J lost 3 bases. CDR3 size: 16 residues. The CDR3 DNA reads as TGTGCCAGCAGCTCGTGGGCAGCGGGATTGACAGATACGCAGTATTTT. It specifies CASSSWAAGLTDTQYF.